Listed here are 11 T cell receptor beta chains from one sample, sequenced in a study of T cells in Graves' hyperthyroidism and ophthalmopathy. Template material for amplifying TCR beta CDR3 regions consisted of RNA transcripts. A set of HTBI primers served as the primers for a first-round RT-PCR of the TCR CDR3. TCRdb reprocessed the multiplex PCR reads via MiXCR and lists one record per CDR3 protein. The profile shows 350,000 or so distinct CDR3 sequences, 15% to 20% of them singletons. The sample consisted of blood. These receptors were collected from a woman in her thirties or forties with Graves' ophthalmopathy.

The chain combines TRBV19 with TRBJ1-1; a weak D match, TRBD1 (5 bases). The CDR3 is 14 amino acids. The V and J ends lost 4 bases and 1 base respectively, with 10 bases between them. Germline assignment: CDR1 LNHDA and CDR2 SQIVND (reference sequence). The CDR3 DNA follows: TGTGCCAGTAGTAAGTGGGGACCGAACACTGAAGCTTTCTTT. This gives the protein CASSKWGPNTEAFF.

Points on this clonotype: This sequence may be a read error, since a much larger clone differs from it by one base. The V gene is TRBV19, the J gene TRBJ2-7, with D unresolved. The CDR3 runs to 16 residues. V was shortened by 3 bases and J by 0 bases, with 15 bases between the two germline ends. Germline-derived CDR1 and CDR2 are LNHDA and SQIVND (reference sequence). CDR3 nucleotide sequence: TGTGCCAGTAGTATTGGTTATGGTACAAGCTCCTACGAGCAGTACTTC. Translation gives CASSIGYGTSSYEQYF.

At least ten counts were recorded for this clonotype. The chain employs TRBV6-5 and TRBJ2-7; TRBD1 aligns across 9 bases. Germline V CDR1 and CDR2: MNHEY, SVGAGI. The CDR3 is 13 residues long. J lost 6 bases, V lost 1 base, and 1 base had no gene match. CDR3 sequence: CASSYLTGGEQYF. CDR3 nucleotides: TGTGCCAGCAGTTACTTGACAGGGGGCGAGCAGTACTTC.

This clonotype was found many times. The chain joins TRBV27 to TRBJ1-1; 9 bases line up with TRBD1. V lost 3 bases and J lost 0; bases outside the gene matches: 2. This CDR3 comprises 15 residues. Germline CDR1 reads MNHEY; CDR2 reads SMNVEV (reference sequence). CDR3 loop: CASSFGTGLNTEAFF. CDR3 coding DNA: TGTGCCAGCAGTTTTGGGACAGGGCTGAACACTGAAGCTTTCTTT.

CDR3 coding DNA: TGTGCCACCAGCGGAGTCATCGGGGAGACCCAGTACTTC. Protein product: CATSGVIGETQYF. The V gene is TRBV15, the J gene TRBJ2-5; no firm D call. This CDR3 has 13 residues. V was trimmed by 5 bases and J by 5 bases, leaving 12 bases between them. Germline assignment: CDR1 LNHNV and CDR2 YYDKDF (reference sequence).

This clonotype was detected ten times or more. This chain uses TRBV6-2 or TRBV6-3 with TRBJ1-5, with D unresolved. V lost 6 bases, J lost 3 bases, and 9 bases lay in between. This CDR3 is 13 amino acids long. CDR1 is MNHEY and CDR2 is SVGEGT in the germline V gene. The DNA of the CDR3 is TGTGCCAGCAGGAACCAGGTCAATCAGCCCCAGCATTTT. Translation gives CASRNQVNQPQHF.

The chain couples TRBV6-5 to TRBJ1-5; D possibly corresponds to TRBD1 (5 bases). V lost 0 bases and J 2 bases, leaving 14 bases between the germline ends. Per the germline V gene, CDR1 is MNHEY and CDR2 is SVGAGI. The CDR3 spans 17 residues. In nucleotides, the CDR3 is TGTGCCAGCAGTTACTCGATACCCGGGACGGGCAATCAGCCCCAGCATTTT. Protein: CASSYSIPGTGNQPQHF.

The V gene is TRBV27, the J gene TRBJ2-7; the match to TRBD2 covers 8 bases. Germline CDR1 and CDR2: MNHEY and SMNVEV (reference sequence). CDR3 length equals 16 residues. With V trimmed by 3 bases and J by 7 bases, 14 bases remained unmatched. The CDR3 reads CASSFSGGAITWEQYF. The CDR3 coding sequence is TGTGCCAGCAGTTTTTCGGGGGGGGCGATTACTTGGGAGCAGTACTTC.

This clonotype has more than one count but fewer than ten. The genes are TRBV25-1 and TRBJ1-1; possibly TRBD1 for D (6 bases). The CDR3 contains 14 residues. Trimming cost V 6 bases and J 7 bases, with 18 bases left between them. Per germline, CDR1 MGHDK and CDR2 SYGVNS. CDR3 in DNA: TGTGCCAGCAGCCAAGTGAGGGGGGGGGGTGAAGCTTTCTTT. As protein: CASSQVRGGGEAFF.

This clonotype appeared many times. The V gene is TRBV15, the J gene TRBJ1-5, with D tentatively TRBD1 (6 bases). With 3 bases removed from V and 5 bases from J, the gap between germline ends came to 20 bases. In germline, CDR1 is LNHNV, CDR2 YYDKDF (reference sequence). The CDR3 runs 17 residues. In DNA form, the CDR3 reads TGTGCCACCAGCAGTGGACAGTACGACGGGGACTATCAGCCCCAGCATTTT. Translating it yields CATSSGQYDGDYQPQHF.

In its sample, this clonotype was seen a few times. This chain links TRBV7-2 with TRBJ1-2; D possibly corresponds to TRBD1 (5 bases). This CDR3 is 14 amino acids long. Trimming took 4 bases from V and 0 from J, leaving 9 bases between them. Germline-derived CDR1 and CDR2 are SGHTA and FQGNSA. CDR3 loop: CASSWGVSNYGYTF. The CDR3 DNA is TGTGCCAGCAGCTGGGGGGTTTCTAACTATGGCTACACCTTC.